A single sample is the source of the 15 T cell receptor beta chains below, sequenced in a study of T cell changes during pregnancy in multiple sclerosis. Here immunoSEQ multiplex PCR was the method, and the copy in TCRdb shows in-frame clones only, minus some. The sample has some 68,000 clones, more than 85% seen once. This specimen consisted of peripheral blood, obtained in the second trimester of pregnancy. Receptor source: a female donor with multiple sclerosis, enrolled in a pregnancy study.

This chain links TRBV7-2 with TRBJ2-7, with a weak D call TRBD1 (5 bases). Germline CDR1 reads SGHTA; CDR2 reads FQGNSA. The CDR3 spans 14 residues. Trimming stripped 1 base from V and 5 bases from J, with 12 bases between. This chain's CDR3 is CASSLVPGQHEQYF. CDR3 coding DNA: TGTGCCAGCAGCTTAGTGCCAGGGCAACACGAGCAGTACTTC.

This chain uses TRBV6-4 with TRBJ2-1; no definite D call. The germline V gene has CDR1 MRHNA and CDR2 SNTAGT. The CDR3 consists of 13 residues. The V end was cut by 4 bases, the J end by 9 bases, with 13 bases between. CDR3 sequence: CASSGLRSGEQFF. Written as DNA, the CDR3 is TGTGCCAGCAGTGGTCTCCGGTCGGGTGAGCAGTTCTTC.

J is TRBJ2-4 and V is TRBV27; 9 nucleotides agree with TRBD1. Germline trimming cut 3 bases from V and 0 bases from J; bases unmatched to any gene: 6. This CDR3 contains 17 residues. The germline V gene has CDR1 MNHEY and CDR2 SMNVEV (reference sequence). Written as DNA, the CDR3 is TGTGCCAGCAGTTTTCGGACAGGGGCGGTAGCCAAAAACATTCAGTACTTC. This codes for CASSFRTGAVAKNIQYF.

This clone appeared once. V and J are TRBV9 and TRBJ2-1, with D maybe TRBD2 (5 bases). Germline CDR1 reads SGDLS; CDR2 reads YYNGEE. This CDR3 region has 13 residues. Trimming removed 0 bases at V and 7 bases at J, with 8 bases between. The CDR3 sequence: CASSVGLTNEQFF. The CDR3 DNA reads TGTGCCAGCAGCGTAGGACTAACTAATGAGCAGTTCTTC.

The chain uses TRBV10-2 and TRBJ1-2; D possibly corresponds to TRBD1 (6 bases). Germline CDR1 WSHSY, CDR2 SAAADI. This CDR3 has 14 residues. V lost 1 base to trimming and J lost 5 bases, with 11 bases between them. In nucleotides, the CDR3 is TGCGCCAGCAGTGAGTTGTCAGGGGTATATGGCTACACCTTC. As protein: CASSELSGVYGYTF.

V gene TRBV5-8 combines with J gene TRBJ2-1; 9 bases align to TRBD2. Germline V gives CDR1 SGHTS, CDR2 YDEGEE. The CDR3 loop spans 14 amino acids. Losses at the gene ends were 4 bases for V and 5 bases for J; bases not matched to a gene: 4. The CDR3 sequence: CASSPGLAHNEQFF. CDR3 nucleotide sequence: TGTGCCAGCAGCCCGGGACTAGCCCACAATGAGCAGTTCTTC.

This chain links TRBV7-8 with TRBJ2-5; 12 bases are shared with TRBD1. The CDR3 spans 16 residues. Losses at the gene ends were 5 bases for V and 5 bases for J; bases not matched to a gene: 9. CDR1 and CDR2 (germline): SGHVS, FQNEAQ. The CDR3 coding sequence is TGTGCCAGCAGCCTGGGGGGACAGGGGGCGTGGGAGACCCAGTACTTC. Residues: CASSLGGQGAWETQYF. Based on the CDR3 plus reference TRBV7-8 and TRBJ2-5, the full variable domain is GAGVSQSPRYKVAKRGQDVALRCDPISGHVSLFWYQQALGQGPEFLTYFQNEAQLDKSGLPSDRFFAERPEGSVSTLKIQRTQQEDSAVYLCASSLGGQGAWETQYFGPGTRLLVL.

The chain combines TRBV4-3 with TRBJ2-1, with 13 bases matching TRBD2. With 8 bases clipped from V and 7 bases from J, the junction kept 8 bases outside the gene matches. This CDR3 is built from 15 residues. Germline V gene sequence: CDR1 LGHNA, CDR2 YSLEER. CDR3 protein: CASALGLAGLNEQFF. CDR3 coding DNA: TGCGCCAGCGCCCTGGGACTAGCGGGGCTGAATGAGCAGTTCTTC.

V gene TRBV19 combines with J gene TRBJ2-1; D perhaps matches TRBD2 (6 bases). There are 14 residues in the CDR3. Germline CDR1 is LNHDA and CDR2 is SQIVND (reference sequence). V shed 7 bases and J shed 8 bases, with 18 bases lying between them. CDR3: CASTDPGLWDEQFF. In DNA, the CDR3 is TGTGCCAGTACCGACCCGGGACTTTGGGATGAGCAGTTCTTC.

This chain connects TRBV19 to TRBJ1-1, with 8 bases matching TRBD1. Germline V gives CDR1 LNHDA, CDR2 SQIVND (reference sequence). The length of the CDR3 is 15 residues. V dropped 2 bases and J dropped 4; count of bases not matched to a gene: 6. The CDR3 DNA sequence: TGTGCCAGTAGTATATTATGGACAGGGAGCACTGAAGCTTTCTTT. It codes for CASSILWTGSTEAFF.

The chain links TRBV30 to TRBJ2-7; weak D call: TRBD2 (6 bases). Per the germline V gene, CDR1 is GTSNPN and CDR2 is SVGIG (reference sequence). Trimming removed 3 bases at V and 4 bases at J, with 19 bases between. The CDR3 covers 15 residues. The CDR3 DNA is TGTGCCTGGAGAAAACCGGGAGCCCGGCGGTACGAGCAGTACTTC. This gives the protein CAWRKPGARRYEQYF.

The chain is built from TRBV19 and TRBJ2-6; TRBD1 matches at 10 bases. CDR1 is LNHDA, CDR2 SQIVND, per germline (reference sequence). This CDR3 is built from 15 residues. Trimming cost V 5 bases and J 8 bases; bases outside gene matches: 6. CDR3 loop: CASSLRDRGTNVLTF. CDR3 sequence (DNA): TGTGCCAGTAGTCTCCGGGACAGGGGTACCAACGTCCTGACTTTC.

The chain links TRBV7-9 to TRBJ1-4; D perhaps matches TRBD1 (6 bases). The germline V gene encodes CDR1 SEHNR and CDR2 FQNEAQ (reference sequence). This CDR3 region has 16 residues. V was shortened by 0 bases and J by 1 base, with 9 bases between the two germline ends. CDR3 bases: TGTGCCAGCAGCTTAGCGTTGGGACAAACTAATGAAAAACTGTTTTTT. Protein: CASSLALGQTNEKLFF. Combining the CDR3 with reference TRBV7-9 and TRBJ1-4 gives the whole variable domain DTGVSQNPRHKITKRGQNVTFRCDPISEHNRLYWYRQTLGQGPEFLTYFQNEAQLEKSRLLSDRFSAERPKGSFSTLEIQRTEQGDSAMYLCASSLALGQTNEKLFFGSGTQLSVL.

The V and J genes are TRBV2 and TRBJ1-1; no definite D call. The germline V and J ends were trimmed by 6 bases and 0 bases, with 11 bases remaining between them. The germline CDR1 and CDR2 sequences are SNHLY and FYNNEI. This CDR3 is built from 14 residues. The CDR3 reads CASSQSRLNTEAFF. Written as DNA, the CDR3 is TGTGCCAGCAGCCAATCCAGGCTGAACACTGAAGCTTTCTTT.

V is TRBV5-1 and J is TRBJ1-2, with D possibly matching TRBD1 (5 bases). The CDR3 extends over 15 amino acids. V was pared by 0 bases and J by 4 bases, with 13 bases between. Per germline, CDR1 SGHRS and CDR2 YFSETQ. The CDR3 DNA reads as TGCGCCAGCAGCTTGGATGGACAATCAGGCTATGGCTACACCTTC. Amino acids: CASSLDGQSGYGYTF.